Detailed here is one T cell receptor beta chain. This specimen comes from a study of cytomegalovirus exposure and HLA in healthy donors. V lost 1 base to trimming and J lost 0 bases, with 6 bases between them. The germline V gene has CDR1 SGHTA and CDR2 FQGTGA. The CDR3 sequence is 14 residues long. The donors were members of the validation cohort comprising over 100 subjects, separate from the roughly 670-subject first cohort. Sequencing was performed with immunoSEQ multiplex PCR; in TCRdb, only in-frame clones are kept and a portion is missing. The sample has 35,000 to 55,000 clones, approximately 93% seen once.

The TCR comes from a young woman in good health and CMV-seronegative. The sequenced material came from PBMCs. The gene calls are TRBV7-3 and TRBJ1-1, with a weak D call TRBD1 (5 bases). The CDR3 loop reads CASSLRGVNTEAFF. The CDR3 DNA is TGTGCCAGCAGCTTAAGGGGGGTGAACACTGAAGCTTTCTTT.